The present entry profiles one T cell receptor (beta chain) with its context. Its specificity is not known. This sample was taken from a study of T cell responses to AZD1222 COVID-19 vaccine. Study-level findings and limits: Nearly half of spike-specific TCRs reportedly target unmutated variant regions. Only a handful of people who got AZD1222 tested seropositive at baseline.

The data were produced by immunoSEQ multiplex PCR, yet TCRdb's version contains in-frame clones alone and is incomplete. The table includes around 180,000 clones, 85% to 95% detected once. The germline V and J ends were trimmed by 6 bases and 1 base, with 9 bases remaining between them. The CDR3 is made up of 14 amino acids. Germline lookup yields CDR1 MNHEY and CDR2 SVGAGI. This chain uses TRBV6-5 with TRBJ2-2, with unresolved D. Here the sequenced sample was peripheral blood, taken 28 days after the second AZD1222 dose. The receptor comes from an adult who received the AZD1222 COVID-19 vaccine. The CDR3 DNA reads as TGTGCCAGCAGAAGACTTCAGAACACCGGGGAGCTGTTTTTT. It encodes CASRRLQNTGELFF.